These 20 T cell receptor beta chains came from one sample sequenced in a study of low-dose radiotherapy and immunotherapy resistance in tumors. With TRAV- and TRBV-specific primers, first-strand cDNA was made, covering the alpha and beta chains. It was with a constant-region primer and a V-primer adapter that TCRs were amplified over around 20 PCR cycles. TCRdb called the reads again in MiXCR, with one record for every CDR3 protein. The sample lists some 71,000 distinct CDR3 sequences; 31% were seen once. As for time point: before trial treatment. The sample consisted of PBMCs, taken before treatment. Receptors originate from a female donor with ovarian cancer.

With regard to this clonotype: The missing conserved phenylalanine or tryptophan at the end of this CDR3 makes a read error likely. V is TRBV20-1 and J is TRBJ2-3, with D perhaps matching TRBD1 or TRBD2 (6 bases each). This CDR3 spans 16 amino acids. Germline assignment: CDR1 DFQATT and CDR2 SNEGSKA (reference sequence). Deletions cut 0 bases from V and 0 bases from J, with 13 bases between. The chain's CDR3 is CSARDGGGKSTDTQYY. The CDR3 bases are TGCAGTGCTAGAGATGGGGGCGGGAAAAGCACAGATACGCAGTATTAT.

This clonotype was seen ten or more times. The chain couples TRBV28 to TRBJ2-5, with TRBD2 matching 11 bases. Trimming cost V 5 bases and J 3 bases; bases outside gene matches: 8. CDR3 size: 16 residues. Germline CDR1 is MDHEN and CDR2 is SYDVKM. Written as DNA, the CDR3 is TGTGCCAGCAGTCCGACCCGACTAGCGGGGAAAGAGACCCAGTACTTC. It specifies CASSPTRLAGKETQYF. The entire variable domain, with the rest obtained from reference TRBV28 and TRBJ2-5, is as follows: DVKVTQSSRYLVKRTGEKVFLECVQDMDHENMFWYRQDPGLGLRLIYFSYDVKMKEKGDIPEGYSVSREKKERFSLILESASTNQTSMYLCASSPTRLAGKETQYFGPGTRLLVL.

This clonotype was observed at least ten times. The chain joins TRBV7-8 to TRBJ2-7; D not certain. The ends were cut back, 5 bases at V and 4 bases at J, with 6 bases in the middle. Germline V CDR1 and CDR2: SGHVS, FQNEAQ. The CDR3 spans 11 residues. This CDR3 is CASSQRYEQYF. The DNA of the CDR3 is TGTGCCAGCAGCCAAAGATACGAGCAGTACTTC.

This clonotype was seen repeatedly, ten times or more. The chain carries TRBV5-1 and TRBJ2-1; the D is unclear. Germline lookup yields CDR1 SGHRS and CDR2 YFSETQ. The CDR3 runs 12 residues. V lost 4 bases and J 8 bases, leaving 10 bases between the germline ends. As DNA, the CDR3 is TGCGCCAGCAGCGCCGCGGTGGATGAGCAGTTCTTC. The encoded protein is CASSAAVDEQFF.

This clonotype was found many times. This chain links TRBV20-1 with TRBJ2-1; D remains unclear. V was trimmed by 5 bases and J by 7 bases, leaving 9 bases between them. Per germline, CDR1 DFQATT and CDR2 SNEGSKA (reference sequence). The CDR3 spans 11 residues. CDR3 DNA: TGCAGTGCTGAATCTGGGAATGAGCAGTTCTTC. Its translation is CSAESGNEQFF.

Only a few counts were recorded for this clonotype. This chain connects TRBV12-3 or TRBV12-4 to TRBJ2-7; 7 bases fit TRBD1. This CDR3 is built from 15 residues. The trim removed 6 bases at V and 0 bases at J, leaving 8 bases unmatched. The CDR3: CASSRHGTVSYEQYF. In nucleotides, the CDR3 is TGTGCCAGCAGCCGACACGGGACAGTCTCCTACGAGCAGTACTTC.

This clonotype was seen a handful of times. The V gene is TRBV6-6, the J gene TRBJ1-5; weak D call: TRBD1 (5 bases). Trimming shortened V by 4 bases and J by 6 bases, and 10 bases separated the two germline ends. The germline CDR1 and CDR2 sequences are MNHNY and SVGAGI (reference sequence). This CDR3 contains 13 residues. The CDR3 region is CASSSSGGQPQHF. As DNA, the CDR3 is TGTGCCAGCAGTTCATCCGGGGGTCAGCCCCAGCATTTT.

This clonotype showed up many times. The chain uses TRBV5-1 and TRBJ2-2, with unresolved D. The CDR3 totals 13 residues. Trimming took 0 bases from V and 6 from J, leaving 6 bases between them. Germline CDR1 reads SGHRS; CDR2 reads YFSETQ. CDR3 amino acids: CASSLDGSGELFF. For the CDR3, the DNA is TGCGCCAGCAGCTTGGATGGGTCCGGGGAGCTGTTTTTT.

The rearrangement joins TRBV10-3 to TRBJ1-1, with 8 bases identical to TRBD1. Germline lookup yields CDR1 ENHRY and CDR2 SYGVKD. After removal of 4 bases from V and 1 base from J, the junction contained 2 bases not matched to a gene. The CDR3 totals 14 residues. The CDR3 sequence is CAISGTGGNTEAFF. CDR3 sequence (DNA): TGTGCCATCAGTGGAACAGGGGGGAACACTGAAGCTTTCTTT.

The genes are TRBV28 and TRBJ2-1; D may be TRBD2 (5 bases). The CDR3 has 12 amino acids. V was clipped by 7 bases and J by 5 bases, with 9 bases between them. The germline gives CDR1 MDHEN, CDR2 SYDVKM. This CDR3 reads CASKLVDNEQFF. CDR3 in DNA: TGTGCCAGCAAACTAGTAGACAATGAGCAGTTCTTC.

Turning to this clonotype: A far larger clone is off by one base, so a read error is likely. The chain employs TRBV5-1 and TRBJ2-1; 9 bases are a match to TRBD2. The CDR3 totals 13 residues. CDR1 is SGHRS and CDR2 is YFSETQ in the germline V gene. Trimming at V came to 4 bases and at J to 13 bases, leaving 9 bases not matched to a gene. CDR3 loop: CASSRTSVGTQFF. The CDR3, as DNA: TGCGCCAGCAGCCGGACTAGCGTAGGGACCCAGTTCTTC.

About this clonotype itself: This may be a read error, as it is one base from a much larger clone. This chain links TRBV6-2 or TRBV6-3 with TRBJ1-2; 11 positions agree with TRBD1. This CDR3 comprises 14 residues. Per germline, CDR1 MNHEY and CDR2 SVGEGT. J lost 10 bases, V lost 5 bases, and 9 bases had no gene match. In nucleotides, the CDR3 is TGTGCCAGCAGTCTCGGACAGGGGGCGCTTGACTACACCTTC. Translated, it gives CASSLGQGALDYTF.

This clonotype was seen many times. The chain combines TRBV12-3 or TRBV12-4 with TRBJ1-1, with D unclear. V was cut by 3 bases and J by 8 bases, with 10 bases left in between. The CDR3 has 12 residues. In DNA form, the CDR3 reads TGTGCCAGCAGTTTGGGCAGCCGAGAAGCTTTCTTT. It specifies CASSLGSREAFF.

This clonotype was seen repeatedly, ten times or more. The rearrangement joins TRBV18 to TRBJ1-2; D uncertain. V shed 2 bases and J shed 13 bases, with 14 bases lying between them. Germline CDR1 is KGHSH and CDR2 is LQKENI. The CDR3 has 12 residues. The CDR3 loop reads CASSPWSGSGTF. The CDR3 DNA reads as TGTGCCAGCTCACCATGGAGTGGTTCAGGCACCTTC.

Regarding this clonotype: With a far larger clone one base away, a read error is the likely cause. V usage is TRBV28 and J usage is TRBJ2-1; D unclear. The CDR3 is made up of 14 amino acids. V was trimmed by 6 bases and J by 10 bases, leaving 19 bases between them. The germline V gene encodes CDR1 MDHEN and CDR2 SYDVKM. The CDR3 DNA reads TGTGCCAGCAGCCTCGGCAGGAGCTCCTACGAGCAGTTCTTC. This encodes CASSLGRSSYEQFF.

Many counts were recorded for this clonotype. The rearrangement joins TRBV20-1 to TRBJ2-1, with 12 bases fitting TRBD2. This CDR3 is 18 amino acids long. Germline CDR1 is DFQATT and CDR2 is SNEGSKA (reference sequence). With V trimmed by 1 base and J by 3 bases, 10 bases remained unmatched. CDR3 nucleotide sequence: TGCAGTGCTAGAGCACTCGGACTAGCGGGGCAAATCTACAATGAGCAGTTCTTC. It codes for CSARALGLAGQIYNEQFF.

This clonotype was picked up many times. The chain couples TRBV20-1 to TRBJ2-7; D not resolved. Germline loops: CDR1 DFQATT, CDR2 SNEGSKA (reference sequence). This CDR3 is 11 amino acids long. Deletions cut 0 bases from V and 7 bases from J, with 7 bases between. The DNA of the CDR3 is TGCAGTGCTAGAGATGGCCGGGAGCAGTACTTC. Its translation: CSARDGREQYF.

This clonotype was detected ten times or more. The rearrangement links TRBV30 to TRBJ2-3, with 14 positions matching TRBD2. CDR3 length: 15 amino acids. The germline V gene encodes CDR1 GTSNPN and CDR2 SVGIG (reference sequence). Germline trimming cut 3 bases from V and 4 bases from J; bases unmatched to any gene: 3. The CDR3 region has the DNA TGTGCCTGGAGGGGACTAGCGGGAGTCTCAGATACGCAGTATTTT. Its protein product is CAWRGLAGVSDTQYF.

The table lists this clonotype with many counts. The chain carries TRBV20-1 and TRBJ2-7, with D perhaps matching TRBD2 (6 bases). The CDR3 loop spans 14 amino acids. Germline V gene lookup returns CDR1 DFQATT and CDR2 SNEGSKA (reference sequence). The V and J ends lost 5 bases and 0 bases respectively, with 14 bases between them. The CDR3 DNA sequence: TGCAGTGCTGATGACGGGGGTCCCTCCTACGAGCAGTACTTC. This sequence encodes CSADDGGPSYEQYF.

Only a few counts were recorded for this clonotype. CDR3 nucleotide sequence: TGCGCCAGCAGCTGGGGGACGGATGGCTACACCTTC. It encodes CASSWGTDGYTF. V is TRBV5-1 and J is TRBJ1-2; possible D gene TRBD1, 5 bases. Trimming took off 3 bases at V and 6 bases at J, with 9 bases between the two ends. This CDR3 is 12 amino acids long. Germline V CDR1 and CDR2: SGHRS, YFSETQ. Complete variable domain (other parts from reference TRBV5-1 and TRBJ1-2): KAGVTQTPRYLIKTRGQQVTLSCSPISGHRSVSWYQQTPGQGLQFLFEYFSETQRNKGNFPGRFSGRQFSNSRSEMNVSTLELGDSALYLCASSWGTDGYTFGSGTRLTVV.